The TCR beta chain under discussion was sequenced for a study of shared clonotypes between healthy human individuals. Study observations and caveats: Only blood was sampled; tissue repertoires likely differ.

Details on this clone: Its target is not known.

This CDR3 region has 16 residues. The germline V gene has CDR1 SEHNR and CDR2 FQNEAQ (reference sequence). J was trimmed by 4 bases and V by 2 bases; bases with no gene match: 9. Amplification in unsorted PBMC replicate PCRs started from around 0.3 ug DNA, which equals 25,000 to 35,000 T cell genomes. Some clones are missing from TCRdb's copy, which holds only in-frame ones; the method was immunoSEQ multiplex PCR. The repertoire holds about 500,000 clones, around 77% seen once, with around 13% in the top ten. This chain links TRBV7-9 with TRBJ2-5; 8 nucleotides align to TRBD1. This clonotype was obtained from a middle-aged woman in good health. Some clones in this sample may be carry-over from other donors' samples. Material: PBMCs. CDR3 bases: TGTGCCAGCAGCTTACCCCCAGGGGGCGCCGGAGAGACCCAGTACTTC. Translated: CASSLPPGGAGETQYF.